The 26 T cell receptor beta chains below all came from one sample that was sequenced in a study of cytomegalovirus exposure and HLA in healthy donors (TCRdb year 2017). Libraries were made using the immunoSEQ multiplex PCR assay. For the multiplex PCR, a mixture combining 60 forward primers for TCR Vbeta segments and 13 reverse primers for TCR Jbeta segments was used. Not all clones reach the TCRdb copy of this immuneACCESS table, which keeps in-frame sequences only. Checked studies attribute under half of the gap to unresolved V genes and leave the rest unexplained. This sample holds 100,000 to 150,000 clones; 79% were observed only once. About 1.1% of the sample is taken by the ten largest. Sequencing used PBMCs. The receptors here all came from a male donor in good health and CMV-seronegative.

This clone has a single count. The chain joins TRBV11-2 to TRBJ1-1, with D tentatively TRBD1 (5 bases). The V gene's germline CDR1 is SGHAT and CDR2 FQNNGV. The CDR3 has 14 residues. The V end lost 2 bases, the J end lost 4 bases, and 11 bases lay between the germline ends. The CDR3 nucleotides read TGTGCCAGCAGCTTATTACAGGTCTCCACTGAAGCTTTCTTT. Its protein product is CASSLLQVSTEAFF. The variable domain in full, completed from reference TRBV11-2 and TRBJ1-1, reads EAGVAQSPRYKIIEKRQSVAFWCNPISGHATLYWYQQILGQGPKLLIQFQNNGVVDDSQLPKDRFSAERLKGVDSTLKIQPAKLEDSAVYLCASSLLQVSTEAFFGQGTRLTVV.

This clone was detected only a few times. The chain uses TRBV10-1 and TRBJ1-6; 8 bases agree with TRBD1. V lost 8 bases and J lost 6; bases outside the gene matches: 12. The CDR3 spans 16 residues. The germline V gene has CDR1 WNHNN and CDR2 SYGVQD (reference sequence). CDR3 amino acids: CASSRTGWVGNSPLHF. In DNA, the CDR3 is TGCGCCAGCTCACGGACAGGGTGGGTAGGTAATTCACCCCTCCACTTT.

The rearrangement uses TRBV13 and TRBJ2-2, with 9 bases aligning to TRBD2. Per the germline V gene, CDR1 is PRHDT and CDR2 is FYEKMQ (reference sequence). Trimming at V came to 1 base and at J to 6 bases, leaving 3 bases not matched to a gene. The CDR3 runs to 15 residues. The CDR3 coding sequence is TGTGCCAGCAGCTTAGTTCCTAGCGGGGCCGGGGAGCTGTTTTTT. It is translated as CASSLVPSGAGELFF. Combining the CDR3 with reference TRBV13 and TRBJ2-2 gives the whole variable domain AAGVIQSPRHLIKEKRETATLKCYPIPRHDTVYWYQQGPGQDPQFLISFYEKMQSDKGSIPDRFSAQQFSDYHSELNMSSLELGDSALYFCASSLVPSGAGELFFGEGSRLTVL.

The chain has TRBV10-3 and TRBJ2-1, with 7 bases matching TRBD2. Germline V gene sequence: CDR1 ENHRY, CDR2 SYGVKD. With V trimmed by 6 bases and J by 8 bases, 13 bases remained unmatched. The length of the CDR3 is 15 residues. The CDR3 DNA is TGTGCCATCAGAACTCGAGCGGGGCCGGGGGATGAGCAGTTCTTC. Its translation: CAIRTRAGPGDEQFF.

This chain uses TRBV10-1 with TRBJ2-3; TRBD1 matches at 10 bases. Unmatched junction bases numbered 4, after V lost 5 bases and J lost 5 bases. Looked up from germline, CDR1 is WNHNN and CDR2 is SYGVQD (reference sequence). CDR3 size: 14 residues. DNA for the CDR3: TGCGCCAGCAGTTTGGACAGGGGGGGAGATACGCAGTATTTT. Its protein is CASSLDRGGDTQYF.

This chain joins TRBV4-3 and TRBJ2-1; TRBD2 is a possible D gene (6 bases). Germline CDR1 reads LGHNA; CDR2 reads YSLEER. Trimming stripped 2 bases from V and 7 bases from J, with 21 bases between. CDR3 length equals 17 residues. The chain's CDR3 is CASSQRARQGLGNEQFF. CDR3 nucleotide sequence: TGCGCCAGCAGCCAAAGAGCGAGGCAGGGACTCGGGAATGAGCAGTTCTTC.

The CDR3 region has the DNA TGTGCCAGCAGCCCCGGAGGGGGGGCGTTCGAGCAGTACTTC. It translates to CASSPGGGAFEQYF. The chain carries TRBV5-4 and TRBJ2-7; TRBD2 might be the D (7 bases). The V end was cut by 4 bases, the J end by 6 bases, with 17 bases between. Germline CDR1 reads SGHNT; CDR2 reads YYREEE (reference sequence). The CDR3 is made up of 14 amino acids.

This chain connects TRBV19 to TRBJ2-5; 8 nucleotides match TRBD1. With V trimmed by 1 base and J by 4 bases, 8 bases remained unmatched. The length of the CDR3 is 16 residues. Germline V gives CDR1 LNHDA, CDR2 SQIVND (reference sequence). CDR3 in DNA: TGTGCCAGTAGTATAGGTTTCGGACAGGGAGGAGAGACCCAGTACTTC. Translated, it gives CASSIGFGQGGETQYF.

As DNA, the CDR3 is TGTGCCAGCAGCTTAACAGCGGGGGGCCCGAGCACAGATACGCAGTATTTT. Translated, it gives CASSLTAGGPSTDTQYF. V is TRBV7-9 and J is TRBJ2-3; 9 bases line up with TRBD2. The germline V gene encodes CDR1 SEHNR and CDR2 FQNEAQ (reference sequence). After removal of 2 bases from V and 0 bases from J, the junction contained 6 bases not matched to a gene. The CDR3 extends over 17 amino acids.

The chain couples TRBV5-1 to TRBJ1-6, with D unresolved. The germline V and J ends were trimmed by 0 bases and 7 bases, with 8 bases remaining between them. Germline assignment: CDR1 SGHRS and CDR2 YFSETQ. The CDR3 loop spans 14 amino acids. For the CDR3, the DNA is TGCGCCAGCAGCTTGGTTCCCTTAAATTCACCCCTCCACTTT. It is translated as CASSLVPLNSPLHF.

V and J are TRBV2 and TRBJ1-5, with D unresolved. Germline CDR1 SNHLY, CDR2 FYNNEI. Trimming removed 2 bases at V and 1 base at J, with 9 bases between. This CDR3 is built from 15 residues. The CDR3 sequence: CASSERRPSNQPQHF. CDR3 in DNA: TGTGCCAGCAGTGAACGCAGGCCCAGCAATCAGCCCCAGCATTTT.

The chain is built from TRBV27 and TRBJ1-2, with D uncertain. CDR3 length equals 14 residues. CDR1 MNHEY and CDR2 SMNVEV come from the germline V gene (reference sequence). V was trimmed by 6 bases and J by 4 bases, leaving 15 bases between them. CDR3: CASRPIGTVYGYTF. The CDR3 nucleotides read TGTGCCAGCAGACCCATAGGCACAGTCTATGGCTACACCTTC.

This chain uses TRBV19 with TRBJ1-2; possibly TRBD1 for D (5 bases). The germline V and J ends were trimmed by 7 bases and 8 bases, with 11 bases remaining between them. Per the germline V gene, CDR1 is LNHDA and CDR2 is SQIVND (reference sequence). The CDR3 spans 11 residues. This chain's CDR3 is CASTGRTGYTF. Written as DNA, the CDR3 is TGTGCCAGTACCGGACGGACAGGCTACACCTTC.

CDR3 nucleotides: TGCGCCAGCAGCGCGGGACAGCAGACCCAGTACTTC. It specifies CASSAGQQTQYF. The genes are TRBV5-1 and TRBJ2-5; the D gene is possibly TRBD1 (7 bases). Germline V gene lookup returns CDR1 SGHRS and CDR2 YFSETQ. The CDR3 is made up of 12 amino acids. V shed 4 bases and J shed 6 bases, with 10 bases lying between them. Full variable domain (outside the CDR3, taken from reference TRBV5-1 and TRBJ2-5): KAGVTQTPRYLIKTRGQQVTLSCSPISGHRSVSWYQQTPGQGLQFLFEYFSETQRNKGNFPGRFSGRQFSNSRSEMNVSTLELGDSALYLCASSAGQQTQYFGPGTRLLVL.

CDR3 sequence: CASSFGSSPLHF. The DNA of the CDR3 is TGTGCCAGCAGCTTCGGTTCCTCACCCCTCCACTTT. V gene TRBV5-6 combines with J gene TRBJ1-6; D not certain. Trimming took 2 bases from V and 10 from J, leaving 7 bases between them. CDR1 and CDR2 from the germline V gene are SGHDT and YYEEEE. The CDR3 loop spans 12 amino acids.

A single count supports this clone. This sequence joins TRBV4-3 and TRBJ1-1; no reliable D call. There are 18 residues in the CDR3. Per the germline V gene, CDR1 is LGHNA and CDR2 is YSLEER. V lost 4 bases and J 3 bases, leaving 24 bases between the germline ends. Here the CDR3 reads CASSRPERGVGGDTEAFF. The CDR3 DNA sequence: TGCGCCAGCAGCCGGCCCGAGAGAGGTGTGGGCGGGGACACTGAAGCTTTCTTT.

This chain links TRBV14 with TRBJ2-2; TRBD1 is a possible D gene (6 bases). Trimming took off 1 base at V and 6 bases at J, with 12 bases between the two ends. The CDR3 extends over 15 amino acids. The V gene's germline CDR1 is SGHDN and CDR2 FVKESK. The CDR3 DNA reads TGTGCCAGCAGCCAAGCGGCAGGGGAAGCCGGGGAGCTGTTTTTT. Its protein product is CASSQAAGEAGELFF.

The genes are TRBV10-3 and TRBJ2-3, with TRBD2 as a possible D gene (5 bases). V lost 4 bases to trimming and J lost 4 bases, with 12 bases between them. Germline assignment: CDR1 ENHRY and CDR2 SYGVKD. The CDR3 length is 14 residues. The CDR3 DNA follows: TGTGCCATCAGTGCGCGGGCGGTTGCAGATACGCAGTATTTT. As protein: CAISARAVADTQYF.

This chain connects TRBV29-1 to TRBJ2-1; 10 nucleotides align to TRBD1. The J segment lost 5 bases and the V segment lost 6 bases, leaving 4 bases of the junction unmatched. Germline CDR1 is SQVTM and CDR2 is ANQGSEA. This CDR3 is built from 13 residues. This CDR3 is CSVQGQGNNEQFF. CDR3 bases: TGCAGCGTCCAGGGACAGGGGAACAATGAGCAGTTCTTC.

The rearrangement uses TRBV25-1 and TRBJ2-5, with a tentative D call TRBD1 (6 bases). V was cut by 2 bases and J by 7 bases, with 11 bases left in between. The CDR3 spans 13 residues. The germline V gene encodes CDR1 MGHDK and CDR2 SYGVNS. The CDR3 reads CASSEGLGGTQYF. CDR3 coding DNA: TGTGCCAGCAGTGAAGGCCTAGGGGGGACCCAGTACTTC.

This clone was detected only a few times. The CDR3 region has the DNA TGTGCCAGCAGCCATACTAGCGGGGGAGGCGCAGATACGCAGTATTTT. Its translation: CASSHTSGGGADTQYF. The V call is TRBV13, the J call TRBJ2-3, with 11 bases that match TRBD2. This CDR3 contains 16 residues. The germline gives CDR1 PRHDT, CDR2 FYEKMQ (reference sequence). V trimming: 5 bases; J trimming: 4 bases; junction bases outside the gene matches: 8.

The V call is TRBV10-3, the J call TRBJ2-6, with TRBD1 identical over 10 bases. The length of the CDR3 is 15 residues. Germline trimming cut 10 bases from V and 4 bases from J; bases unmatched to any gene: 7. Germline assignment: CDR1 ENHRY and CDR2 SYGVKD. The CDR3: CATRDRGPGANVLTF. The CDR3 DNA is TGTGCCACTCGGGACAGGGGACCGGGGGCCAACGTCCTGACTTTC.

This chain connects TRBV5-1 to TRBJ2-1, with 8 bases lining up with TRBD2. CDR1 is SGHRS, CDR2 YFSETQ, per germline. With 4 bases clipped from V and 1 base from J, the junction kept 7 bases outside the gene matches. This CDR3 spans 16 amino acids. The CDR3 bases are TGCGCCAGCAGCGAAGGACTAGCCTCTTCCTACAATGAGCAGTTCTTC. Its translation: CASSEGLASSYNEQFF.

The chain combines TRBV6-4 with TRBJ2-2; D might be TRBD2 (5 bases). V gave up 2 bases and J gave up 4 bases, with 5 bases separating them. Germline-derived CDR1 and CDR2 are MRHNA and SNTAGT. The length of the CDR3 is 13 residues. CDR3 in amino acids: CASSDTSTGELFF. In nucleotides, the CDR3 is TGTGCCAGCAGTGACACTAGCACCGGGGAGCTGTTTTTT.

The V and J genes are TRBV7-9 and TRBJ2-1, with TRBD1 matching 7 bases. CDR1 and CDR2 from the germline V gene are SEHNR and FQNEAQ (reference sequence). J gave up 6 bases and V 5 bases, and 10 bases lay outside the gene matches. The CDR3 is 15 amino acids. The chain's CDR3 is CASSPAGTARNEQFF. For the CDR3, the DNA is TGTGCCAGCAGCCCCGCCGGGACAGCTCGCAATGAGCAGTTCTTC.

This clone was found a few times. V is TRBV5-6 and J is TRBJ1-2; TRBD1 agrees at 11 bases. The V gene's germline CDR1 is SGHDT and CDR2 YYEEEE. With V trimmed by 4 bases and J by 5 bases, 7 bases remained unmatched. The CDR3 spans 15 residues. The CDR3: CASSLPGQGGYGYTF. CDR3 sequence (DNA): TGTGCCAGCAGCCTGCCGGGACAGGGGGGGTATGGCTACACCTTC.